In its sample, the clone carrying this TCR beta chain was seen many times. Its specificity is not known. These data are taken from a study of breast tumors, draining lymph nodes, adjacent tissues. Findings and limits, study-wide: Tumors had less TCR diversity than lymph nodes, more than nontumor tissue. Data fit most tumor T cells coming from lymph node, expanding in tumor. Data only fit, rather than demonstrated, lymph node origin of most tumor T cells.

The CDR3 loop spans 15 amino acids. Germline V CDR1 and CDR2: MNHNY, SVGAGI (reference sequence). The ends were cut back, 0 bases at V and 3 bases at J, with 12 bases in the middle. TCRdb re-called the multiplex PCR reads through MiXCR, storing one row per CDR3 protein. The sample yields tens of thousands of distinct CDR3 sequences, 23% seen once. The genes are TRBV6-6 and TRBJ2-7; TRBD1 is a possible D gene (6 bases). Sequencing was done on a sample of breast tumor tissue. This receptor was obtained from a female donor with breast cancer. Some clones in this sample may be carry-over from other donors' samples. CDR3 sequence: CASSYSQGQGYEQYF. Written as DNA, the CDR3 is TGTGCCAGCAGTTACTCGCAGGGGCAGGGCTACGAGCAGTACTTC.